This T cell receptor beta chain is drawn from a study of CD8+CD57+ T cells in acquired aplastic anemia (dated by TCRdb to the late 2010s). In the study overall: On average, sorted CD4+ and CD8+ cells yielded 3 to 4 ug of extracted DNA, with a range of roughly 0.17 to 27.4 ug. CD8+CD57+ expansion was defined as frequency above the mean frequency observed in healthy subjects.

This clonotype was detected ten times or more. There is no known antigen for this receptor. No qualities accompany the bases; no much larger clone lies one base away. Expansion of CD8+CD57+ cells had been shown by flow cytometry in the patients chosen for sequencing. Every patient had severe acquired aplastic anemia, diagnosed using the International Study of Aplastic Anemia and Agranulocytosis and Camitta criteria. No patient had received any therapy when blood was sampled. In this study, sorted CD4+ and CD8+ T cells from the blood of healthy subjects and of severe aplastic anemia patients had their TCR repertoires deep-sequenced. Patients were enrolled under clinicaltrials.gov protocols 00001620, 01623167, 00001397, 00071045, 00081523 and 00961064 in the USA. Ficoll-Paque density gradient centrifugation was used to isolate peripheral blood mononuclear cells. Before DNA extraction, CD4+ and CD8+ T cells were sorted with FACS or magnetic beads.

Overall study results and their limits: Patients and healthy controls showed no significant difference in CD8+ Simpson's diversity (P=0.060). Around 27 CD8+ CDR3 sequences were found to be shared between patients and controls, but these sequences appeared to be highly expressed in patients and within the immunodominant clones of the patients.

TCR beta VDJ combination and CDR3 sequence profiling used genomic DNA as the template. An Illumina HiSeq 2000 was the platform used for TCR repertoire sequencing. In the original analysis: TRBV/TRBJ rearrangement plots, CDR3 size and DJ length profiles, and Simpson's diversity index were used to evaluate the repertoires. The most abundant DNA sequence in the deep sequencing data was defined as the immunodominant clone. CDR3 amino acid sequences were checked for sharing across subjects and were also compared against the VDJdb database and published repertoires. The public reads were quality trimmed at Q25 with fastp and then assembled into clones with MiXCR by TCRdb, keeping productive beta chains. Each record represents a unique CDR3 protein, reported with the most common genes and DNA among its rows. The V and J calls here are based on TCRdb, not the publication. In this sample the table shows about 150,000 distinct CDR3 sequences, around half of which occur a single time. In total, the top ten clones hold around 12% of the sample.

The sequenced sample consisted of sorted CD4+, CD8+, or CD8+CD57+ T cells (not recorded which) from PBMCs. This receptor was obtained from a human donor with aplastic anemia.

The CDR3 in this case is CASSHGNREAFF. The sequenced DNA: TGTGCCAGCAGTCATGGAAACAGGGAAGCTTTCTTT. The chain links TRBV27 with TRBJ1-1; a tentative D match to TRBD1 spans 5 bases. Reading the germline V gene (reference sequence) gives CDR1 MNHEY and CDR2 SMNVEV. The V end loses 5 bases and the J end loses 8 bases, and a stretch of 12 bases separates them. Counted from cysteine to phenylalanine, this CDR3 has 12 amino acids. This entry keeps only the CDR3 DNA: 36 bases, framed from base 1.